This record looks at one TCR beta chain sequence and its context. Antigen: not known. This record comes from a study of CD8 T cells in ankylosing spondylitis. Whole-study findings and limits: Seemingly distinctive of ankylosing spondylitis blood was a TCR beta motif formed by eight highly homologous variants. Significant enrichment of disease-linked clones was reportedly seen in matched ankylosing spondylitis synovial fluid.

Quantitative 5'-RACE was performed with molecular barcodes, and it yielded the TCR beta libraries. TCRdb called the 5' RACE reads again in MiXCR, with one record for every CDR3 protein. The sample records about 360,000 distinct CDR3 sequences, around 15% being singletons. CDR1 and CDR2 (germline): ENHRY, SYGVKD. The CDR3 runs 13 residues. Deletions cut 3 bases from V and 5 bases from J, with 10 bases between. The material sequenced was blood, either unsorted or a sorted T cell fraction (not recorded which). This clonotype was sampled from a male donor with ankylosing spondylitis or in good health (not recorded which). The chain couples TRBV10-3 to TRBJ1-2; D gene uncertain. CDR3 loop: CAISDPGRYGYTF. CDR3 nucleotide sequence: TGTGCCATCAGTGACCCCGGACGATATGGCTACACCTTC.